Listed here is a single T cell receptor (beta chain). TCRdb keeps only in-frame clones here, not all; method: immunoSEQ multiplex PCR. The table has 1,500,000 or so clones, around 98.5% seen once. This sample was taken from a study of shared clonotypes between healthy human individuals. Germline V gene sequence: CDR1 SGHRS, CDR2 YFSETQ. This CDR3 region has 16 residues. V lost 0 bases to trimming and J lost 0 bases; unmatched junction nucleotides: 6. The J gene is TRBJ2-7, the V gene TRBV5-1, with 7 nucleotides matching TRBD1. Sequencing used naive CD4+ T cells sorted from blood. Specified subset: CD45RA+ positively selected. The receptor comes from a man aged 30 to 45 in good health. The CDR3 reads CASSLAGTAASYEQYF. In DNA form, the CDR3 reads TGCGCCAGCAGCTTGGCCGGGACAGCAGCCTCCTACGAGCAGTACTTC.